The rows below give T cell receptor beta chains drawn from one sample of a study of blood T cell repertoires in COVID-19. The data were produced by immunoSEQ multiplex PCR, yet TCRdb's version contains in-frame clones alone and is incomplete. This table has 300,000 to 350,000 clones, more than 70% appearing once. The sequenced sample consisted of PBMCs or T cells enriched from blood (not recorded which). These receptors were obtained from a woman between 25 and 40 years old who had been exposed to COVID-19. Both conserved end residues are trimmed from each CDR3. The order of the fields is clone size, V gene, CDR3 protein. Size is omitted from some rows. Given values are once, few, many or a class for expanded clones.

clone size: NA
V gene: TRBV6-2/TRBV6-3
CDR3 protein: ASSYSGTEHPAF

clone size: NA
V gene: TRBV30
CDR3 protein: AWNQAGGSNEKLF

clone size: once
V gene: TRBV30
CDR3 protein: AWSVLQGAGTEAF

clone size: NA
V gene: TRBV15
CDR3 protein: ATSSLLSRWTGAGDTQY

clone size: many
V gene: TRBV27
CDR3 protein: ASSSQGANSPLH

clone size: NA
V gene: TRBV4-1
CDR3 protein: ASSQEPGQGSHEQY

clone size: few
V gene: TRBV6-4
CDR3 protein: ASKGSGRGADTQY

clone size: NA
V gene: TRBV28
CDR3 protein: ASSLASYGYT

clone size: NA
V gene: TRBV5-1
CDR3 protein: ASSPETGAYNEQF

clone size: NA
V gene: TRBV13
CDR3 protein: ASSLSPANEKLF

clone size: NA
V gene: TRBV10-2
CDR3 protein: ATQDRGEGTDTQY

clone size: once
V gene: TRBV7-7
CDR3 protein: ASSFSGSGEQY

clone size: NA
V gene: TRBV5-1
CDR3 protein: ASNFPGGVQETQY

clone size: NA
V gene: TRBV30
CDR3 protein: AWSVASSGLYEQY

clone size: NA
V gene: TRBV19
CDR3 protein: ASSPGTPRETQY

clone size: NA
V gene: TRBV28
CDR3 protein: ASSLEFDTQY

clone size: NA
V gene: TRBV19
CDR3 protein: ASSIRIGGNTEAF

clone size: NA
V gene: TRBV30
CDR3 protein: AWSGGLKKETQY

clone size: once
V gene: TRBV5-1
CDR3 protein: ASRPNTGGYEQY

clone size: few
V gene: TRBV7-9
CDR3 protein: ASSLVDRGQGYGYT

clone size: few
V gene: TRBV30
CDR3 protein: AWSRRGIEAF